The entry below describes one TCR beta chain. No antigen is known for it. The data were obtained in a study of cytomegalovirus exposure and HLA in healthy donors. General observations from the study: Prediction of most subjects' HLA-A and HLA-B alleles by TCR beta sequences was reportedly accurate.

PCR used 60 Vbeta primers and 13 Jbeta primers. Some clones are missing from TCRdb's copy, which holds only in-frame ones; the method was immunoSEQ multiplex PCR. The sample comprises 87,000 or so clones, around 60% of which are singletons, and roughly 3.2% rests with the top ten. Sequenced material: PBMCs. The receptor was derived from a man between 60 and 75 years old in good health and CMV-seronegative.

The CDR3, as DNA: TGTGCCAGCAGCATCGAAGCTGATTCACCCCTCCACTTT. Its translation: CASSIEADSPLHF. V gene TRBV6-6 combines with J gene TRBJ1-6; D gene ambiguous. The germline gives CDR1 MNHNY, CDR2 SVGAGI (reference sequence). Between the trimmed V and J ends, which lost 6 bases and 8 bases, there was a span of 11 bases. The CDR3 is 13 amino acids.